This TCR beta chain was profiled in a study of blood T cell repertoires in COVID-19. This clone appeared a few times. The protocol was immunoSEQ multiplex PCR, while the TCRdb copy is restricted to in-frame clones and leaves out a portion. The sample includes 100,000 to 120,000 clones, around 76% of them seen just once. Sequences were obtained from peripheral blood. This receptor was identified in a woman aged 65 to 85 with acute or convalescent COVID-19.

The CDR3 DNA reads TGTGCCAGCTCACCTTCGGGACAGGGGAACTATGGCTACACCTTC. Translation gives CASSPSGQGNYGYTF. The J gene is TRBJ1-2, the V gene TRBV18, with 10 bases aligning to TRBD1. The CDR3 totals 15 residues. V lost 3 bases, J lost 2 bases, and 3 bases stayed unmatched. Germline V gene sequence: CDR1 KGHSH, CDR2 LQKENI.